The present TCR beta chain was sequenced within a study of regulatory T cells in long-lasting Graves disease. As for the study in general: Graves' disease counted as persistent after over 5 years of antithyroid drugs with positive TSH receptor antibodies.

Researchers made TCR beta libraries by using iRepertoire HTBI primers and running Arm-PCR on CDR3 regions. Via MiXCR, TCRdb re-called the multiplex PCR reads, giving one row per CDR3 protein. The table shows about 420,000 distinct CDR3 sequences, with around 24% occurring only once. Germline V gene data show CDR1 as MDHEN and CDR2 as SYDVKM. V lost 6 bases, J lost 6 bases, and 14 bases stayed unmatched. The length of the CDR3 is 17 residues. Time point denoted: persistent/refractory GD, antithyroid drugs over 5 years with positive TRAb. Generation of the TCR library employed RNA extracted from PBMCs. Clinicians diagnosed Graves' disease using American Thyroid Association guidelines. The table lists this clonotype with a count of one. Its antigen is as yet unknown. General study results and limits: Gene preferences differed: TRBV28, TRBJ1-2, TRBJ2-5 in persistent cases.

The chain couples TRBV28 to TRBJ2-2; TRBD1 aligns across 9 bases. The sample was peripheral blood mononuclear cells (PBMCs), taken when the disease was refractory, from a patient treated with antithyroid drugs. The source of this sequence is a female donor with Graves disease. CDR3 nucleotides: TGTGCCAGCAGACAAGGACAGGGGATTAGTGGGGCCGGGGAGCTGTTTTTT. Its translation: CASRQGQGISGAGELFF.